The 15 T cell receptor beta chains given below trace back to one sample, sequenced in a study of blood T cell repertoires in COVID-19 (TCRdb year 2020). Receptors were amplified or captured by the immunoSEQ multiplex PCR assay. This is the immuneACCESS table as TCRdb keeps it, with only in-frame sequences that have V and J called. A part of the clones is gone; compared with another copy, unresolved V genes explain less than half, and the rest is unexplained. This sample gives a few hundred thousand clones in total; about 90% of them show up just once. The ten largest make up 2.5% to 3% of the sample. The sequenced material came from PBMCs or T cells enriched from blood (not recorded which). These receptors all come from a woman aged 30 to 39 who had recovered from COVID-19.

The chain couples TRBV5-1 to TRBJ2-2; 12 bases line up with TRBD2. J lost 3 bases, V lost 4 bases, and 13 bases had no gene match. The CDR3 sequence is 19 residues long. In germline, CDR1 is SGHRS, CDR2 YFSETQ. The CDR3 region has the DNA TGCGCCAGCAGCCCTATGGGGGCTAGCGGGGGGGCCGACACCGGGGAGCTGTTTTTT. Translated, it gives CASSPMGASGGADTGELFF.

This clone is a singleton in its sample. The chain carries TRBV28 and TRBJ1-3, with unresolved D. V was shortened by 3 bases and J by 4 bases, with 7 bases between the two germline ends. CDR1 is MDHEN, CDR2 SYDVKM, per germline. CDR3 length: 13 amino acids. The CDR3 loop reads CASSFLSGNTIYF. CDR3 DNA sequence: TGTGCCAGCAGTTTCCTTTCCGGAAACACCATATATTTT.

The chain is built from TRBV28 and TRBJ2-7, with D hard to call. V was cut by 2 bases and J by 3 bases, with 5 bases left in between. Germline V CDR1 and CDR2: MDHEN, SYDVKM. CDR3 length equals 12 residues. The CDR3 here is CASSLRYYEQYF. For the CDR3, the DNA is TGTGCCAGCAGTTTACGTTACTACGAGCAGTACTTC.

The chain combines TRBV29-1 with TRBJ2-3; TRBD2 is a possible D gene (5 bases). Trimming took off 6 bases at V and 6 bases at J, with 10 bases between the two ends. This CDR3 spans 11 amino acids. CDR1 is SQVTM, CDR2 ANQGSEA, per germline. The CDR3 sequence is CSVGLADTQYF. The DNA of the CDR3 is TGCAGCGTCGGACTCGCCGATACGCAGTATTTT.

This clone showed up just a few times. This chain joins TRBV19 and TRBJ1-1; TRBD1 is a possible D gene (6 bases). The CDR3 extends over 14 amino acids. Trimming shortened V by 4 bases and J by 4 bases, and 13 bases separated the two germline ends. Germline lookup yields CDR1 LNHDA and CDR2 SQIVND (reference sequence). The CDR3 DNA sequence: TGTGCCAGTAGTACCACACAGGGACGCACTGAAGCTTTCTTT. Its protein is CASSTTQGRTEAFF.

This CDR3 is CASSGHRDTEAFF. CDR3 bases: TGTGCCAGCAGCGGCCACAGGGACACTGAAGCTTTCTTT. The chain employs TRBV9 and TRBJ1-1; weak D call: TRBD1 (6 bases). Trimming took off 3 bases at V and 3 bases at J, with 9 bases between the two ends. The CDR3 covers 13 residues. CDR1 is SGDLS, CDR2 YYNGEE, per germline.

CDR3 residues: CASSPLSVYNEQFF. The CDR3 bases are TGTGCCAGCTCACCGTTATCGGTCTACAATGAGCAGTTCTTC. This chain joins TRBV18 and TRBJ2-1; D is unclear. The CDR3 spans 14 residues. Germline V lookup: CDR1 KGHSH, CDR2 LQKENI. V lost 3 bases and J lost 3, with 9 bases in between. Full variable domain (remainder filled in from reference TRBV18 and TRBJ2-1): NAGVMQNPRHLVRRRGQEARLRCSPMKGHSHVYWYRQLPEEGLKFMVYLQKENIIDESGMPKERFSAEFPKEGPSILRIQQVVRGDSAAYFCASSPLSVYNEQFFGPGTRLTVL.

The chain is built from TRBV12-3 or TRBV12-4 and TRBJ1-1; no clear D gene. CDR3 length: 13 residues. V lost 6 bases to trimming and J lost 2 bases, with 10 bases between them. The DNA for the CDR3 is TGTGCCAGCAGCCTTCAGGAAAACACTGAAGCTTTCTTT. As protein: CASSLQENTEAFF.

This rearrangement joins TRBV7-9 to TRBJ1-1; tentative D call: TRBD1 (6 bases). Germline loops: CDR1 SEHNR, CDR2 FQNEAQ (reference sequence). The CDR3 sequence is 13 residues long. V lost 5 bases and J lost 11, with 18 bases in between. This CDR3 is CASSQTVRGNAFF. Written as DNA, the CDR3 is TGTGCCAGCAGCCAAACGGTGAGGGGGAACGCTTTCTTT.

The J gene is TRBJ2-5, the V gene TRBV5-1, with TRBD1 as a possible D gene (8 bases). The length of the CDR3 is 15 residues. Between the trimmed V and J ends, which lost 4 bases and 2 bases, there was a span of 15 bases. In germline, CDR1 is SGHRS, CDR2 YFSETQ. This chain's CDR3 is CASSQDRGGQETQYF. DNA of the CDR3: TGCGCCAGCAGCCAAGACAGGGGAGGGCAAGAGACCCAGTACTTC.

The V and J genes are TRBV5-4 and TRBJ2-1; D is perhaps TRBD2 (5 bases). V was shortened by 1 base and J by 1 base, with 12 bases between the two germline ends. This CDR3 comprises 16 residues. Germline loops: CDR1 SGHNT, CDR2 YYREEE (reference sequence). DNA for the CDR3: TGTGCCAGCAGCTTGTTCGGGGTGGCATCCTACAATGAGCAGTTCTTC. Its protein product is CASSLFGVASYNEQFF.

This chain uses TRBV7-9 with TRBJ2-3; weak D call: TRBD2 (6 bases). V dropped 7 bases and J dropped 0 bases, with 17 bases sitting between them. CDR3 length: 16 residues. The germline V gene encodes CDR1 SEHNR and CDR2 FQNEAQ (reference sequence). The CDR3 coding sequence is TGTGCCAGCACCGAGACCGGGACTCTGAGCACAGATACGCAGTATTTT. This codes for CASTETGTLSTDTQYF.

The chain is built from TRBV4-2 and TRBJ2-1, with a weak D call TRBD2 (8 bases). The CDR3 is 15 residues long. The ends were cut back, 5 bases at V and 7 bases at J, with 18 bases in the middle. CDR1 LGHNA and CDR2 YNFKEQ come from the germline V gene. As DNA, the CDR3 is TGTGCCAGCAGCTCAGGGGGGACTAGTAATAATGAGCAGTTCTTC. As protein: CASSSGGTSNNEQFF.

This chain uses TRBV29-1 with TRBJ1-2; D not resolved. CDR1 SQVTM and CDR2 ANQGSEA come from the germline V gene. This CDR3 comprises 12 residues. Trimming removed 7 bases at V and 1 base at J, with 10 bases between. The CDR3 coding sequence is TGCAGCGCCCCACAGAGTAACTATGGCTACACCTTC. Its translation: CSAPQSNYGYTF.

J is TRBJ1-1 and V is TRBV5-1, with TRBD1 matching 9 bases. Germline trimming cut 4 bases from V and 5 bases from J; bases unmatched to any gene: 6. The CDR3 is 14 residues long. In germline, CDR1 is SGHRS, CDR2 YFSETQ. CDR3 nucleotide sequence: TGCGCCAGCAGCATGGACAGGGGACAGACTGAAGCTTTCTTT. Its translation is CASSMDRGQTEAFF.